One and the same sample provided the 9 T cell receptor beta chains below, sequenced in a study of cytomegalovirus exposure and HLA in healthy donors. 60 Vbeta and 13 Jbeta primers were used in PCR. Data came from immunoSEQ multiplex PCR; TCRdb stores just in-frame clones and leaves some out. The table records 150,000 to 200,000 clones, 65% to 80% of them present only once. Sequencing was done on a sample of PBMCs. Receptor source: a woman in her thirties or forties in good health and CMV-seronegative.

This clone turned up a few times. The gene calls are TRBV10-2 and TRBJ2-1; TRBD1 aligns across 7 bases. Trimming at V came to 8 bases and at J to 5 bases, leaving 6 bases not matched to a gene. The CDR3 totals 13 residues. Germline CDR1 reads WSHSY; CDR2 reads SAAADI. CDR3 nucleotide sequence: TGCGCCAGCGCTATGGGACAGAACAATGAGCAGTTCTTC. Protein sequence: CASAMGQNNEQFF.

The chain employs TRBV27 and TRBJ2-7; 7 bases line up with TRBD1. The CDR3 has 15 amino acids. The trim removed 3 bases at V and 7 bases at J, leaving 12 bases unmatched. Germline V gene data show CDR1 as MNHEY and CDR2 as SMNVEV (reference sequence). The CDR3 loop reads CASSFYQQGPGEQYF. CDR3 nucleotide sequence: TGTGCCAGCAGTTTTTACCAACAGGGGCCGGGGGAGCAGTACTTC.

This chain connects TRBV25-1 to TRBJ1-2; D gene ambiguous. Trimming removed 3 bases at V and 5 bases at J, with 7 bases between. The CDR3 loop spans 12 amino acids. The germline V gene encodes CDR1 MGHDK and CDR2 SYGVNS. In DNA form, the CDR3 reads TGTGCCAGCAGTGATGCGGGGTATGGCTACACCTTC. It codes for CASSDAGYGYTF.

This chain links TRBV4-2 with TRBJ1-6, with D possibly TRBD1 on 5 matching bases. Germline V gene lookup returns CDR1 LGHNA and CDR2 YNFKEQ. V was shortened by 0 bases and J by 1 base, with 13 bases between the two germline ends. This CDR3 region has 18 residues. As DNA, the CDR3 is TGTGCCAGCAGCCAAGATCCGGGGGGAGTGTCCTATAATTCACCCCTCCACTTT. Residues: CASSQDPGGVSYNSPLHF.

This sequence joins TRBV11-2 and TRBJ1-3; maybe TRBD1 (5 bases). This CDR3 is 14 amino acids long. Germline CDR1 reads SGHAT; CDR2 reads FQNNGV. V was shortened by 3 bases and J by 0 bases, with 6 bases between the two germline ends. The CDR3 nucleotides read TGTGCCAGCAGCTTGACAGACTCTGGAAACACCATATATTTT. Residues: CASSLTDSGNTIYF.

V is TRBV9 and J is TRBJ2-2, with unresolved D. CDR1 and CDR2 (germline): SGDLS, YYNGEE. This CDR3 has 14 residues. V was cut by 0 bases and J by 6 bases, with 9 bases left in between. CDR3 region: CASSVDVGSGELFF. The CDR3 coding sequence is TGTGCCAGCAGCGTAGATGTCGGGTCCGGGGAGCTGTTTTTT. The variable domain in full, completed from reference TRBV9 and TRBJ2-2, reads DSGVTQTPKHLITATGQRVTLRCSPRSGDLSVYWYQQSLDQGLQFLIQYYNGEERAKGNILERFSAQQFPDLHSELNLSSLELGDSALYFCASSVDVGSGELFFGEGSRLTVL.

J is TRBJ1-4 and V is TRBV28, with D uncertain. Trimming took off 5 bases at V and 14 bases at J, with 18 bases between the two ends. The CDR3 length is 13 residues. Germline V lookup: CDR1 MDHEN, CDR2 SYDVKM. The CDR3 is CASSLSTRFKLFF. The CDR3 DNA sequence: TGTGCCAGCAGTCTCTCAACTCGGTTTAAGCTGTTTTTT.

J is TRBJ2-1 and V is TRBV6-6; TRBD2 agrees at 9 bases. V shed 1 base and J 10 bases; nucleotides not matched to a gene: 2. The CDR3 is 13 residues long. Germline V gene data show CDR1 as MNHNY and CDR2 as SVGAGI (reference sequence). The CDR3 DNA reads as TGTGCCAGCAGTTACTATCTAGCGGGGGAGCAGTTCTTC. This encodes CASSYYLAGEQFF.

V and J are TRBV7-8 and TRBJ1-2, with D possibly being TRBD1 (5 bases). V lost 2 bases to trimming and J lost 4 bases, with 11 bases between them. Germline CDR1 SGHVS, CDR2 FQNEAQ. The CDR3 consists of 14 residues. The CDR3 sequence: CASSLKGLTYGYTF. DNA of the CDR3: TGTGCCAGCAGCTTAAAGGGACTGACCTATGGCTACACCTTC.